The rows below give T cell receptor beta chains drawn from one sample of a study of technical replicates of blood from several donors. The data were produced by immunoSEQ multiplex PCR, yet TCRdb's version contains in-frame clones alone and is incomplete. Of tens of thousands of clones listed, around nine tenths are singletons. Sequenced input: PBMCs. The receptors originated from a human donor in good health. Some clones in this sample may be carry-over from other donors' samples. Each CDR3 is given with its conserved first and last residue. The D gene is left open where the match is weak. Only part of the rows carry a size: once, few, many, or a class if the clone is expanded.

clone size,CDR3 length,J gene,D gene,V gene,CDR3 protein,CDR3 DNA
once,14,TRBJ1-1,TRBD1,TRBV18,CASSSNRGNTEAFF,TGTGCCAGCTCATCCAACAGGGGGAACACTGAAGCTTTCTTT
NA,15,TRBJ2-7,TRBD2,TRBV7-2,CASSSTSGTVYEQYF,TGTGCCAGCAGCTCTACTAGCGGGACCGTCTACGAGCAGTACTTC
NA,14,TRBJ1-3,NA,TRBV29-1,CSVVVRGSGNTIYF,TGCAGCGTTGTAGTCAGAGGCTCTGGAAACACCATATATTTT
NA,14,TRBJ2-7,NA,TRBV6-5,CASSLGGLHYEQYF,TGTGCCAGCAGTTTAGGAGGTCTTCACTACGAGCAGTACTTC
once,15,TRBJ1-4,NA,TRBV25-1,CASSEESRARGKLFF,TGTGCCAGCAGTGAAGAGAGCAGGGCGAGAGGAAAACTGTTTTTT
NA,18,TRBJ2-2,TRBD2,TRBV7-9,CASSFHGLAGGASWGLFF,TGTGCCAGCAGCTTTCACGGACTAGCGGGGGGCGCCTCTTGGGGGCTGTTTTTT
NA,16,TRBJ2-1,TRBD1,TRBV5-1,CASSSPDRVSYNEQFF,TGCGCCAGCAGCTCCCCGGACAGGGTTTCCTACAATGAGCAGTTCTTC
NA,13,TRBJ1-5,TRBD1,TRBV19,CASSGTGVQPQHF,TGTGCCAGTAGTGGGACAGGGGTCCAGCCCCAGCATTTT
NA,18,TRBJ1-5,TRBD1,TRBV4-1,CASSQDGRTGNSNQPQHF,TGCGCCAGCAGCCAAGATGGTAGGACAGGGAATAGCAATCAGCCCCAGCATTTT
NA,16,TRBJ2-3,NA,TRBV4-1,CASSQERKSPTDTQYF,TGCGCCAGCAGCCAAGAAAGAAAGAGCCCCACAGATACGCAGTATTTT
once,14,TRBJ1-1,NA,TRBV1,CTSSQVDRNTEAFF,TGCACCAGCAGCCAAGTCGACAGGAACACTGAAGCTTTCTTT
few,13,TRBJ1-6,NA,TRBV4-1,CASSPGGREAVHF,TGCGCCAGCAGCCCGGGTGGCAGGGAGGCCGTCCACTTT
NA,14,TRBJ2-5,TRBD2,TRBV5-1,CASSLGTSRETQYF,TGCGCCAGCAGCTTAGGGACTAGCAGGGAGACCCAGTACTTC